A single sample gave rise to the 23 T cell receptor beta chains below, sequenced in a study of blood T cell repertoires in COVID-19. Method: immunoSEQ multiplex PCR; TCRdb's copy keeps in-frame clones and lacks some. Of approximately 300,000 clones listed, 87% are singletons. The sample taken for sequencing was PBMCs or T cells enriched from blood (not recorded which). These receptors came from a woman in her 30s who had recovered from COVID-19.

This clone came up a few times. The CDR3 region has the DNA TGTGCCAGCAGCAAAGTCGGACAGGATTATGGCTACACCTTC. This gives the protein CASSKVGQDYGYTF. The V call is TRBV21-1, the J call TRBJ1-2; the D call of TRBD1 is as the table states it, not checked on the DNA. TRBV21-1 is recorded as a pseudogene. The CDR3 totals 14 residues.

The chain carries TRBV5-1 and TRBJ1-1, with 9 bases lining up with TRBD1. J lost 1 base, V lost 4 bases, and 11 bases had no gene match. CDR1 is SGHRS and CDR2 is YFSETQ in the germline V gene. This CDR3 region has 17 residues. The DNA of the CDR3 is TGCGCCAGCAGCCCCGCCTTTCCGACAGGGGGGAACACTGAAGCTTTCTTT. Its protein is CASSPAFPTGGNTEAFF.

The V and J genes are TRBV7-6 and TRBJ2-6; perhaps TRBD2 as D (7 bases). In germline, CDR1 is SGHVS, CDR2 FNYEAQ. The CDR3 covers 20 residues. V lost 4 bases and J 2 bases, leaving 24 bases between the germline ends. As DNA, the CDR3 is TGTGCCAGCAGCTCAGGTCCGGGGGCGGGAGTGGGGACTGGGGCCAACGTCCTGACTTTC. Amino acids: CASSSGPGAGVGTGANVLTF.

This clone was counted only a few times. J is TRBJ1-1 and V is TRBV11-2; tentatively, D is TRBD1 (5 bases). Trimming stripped 5 bases from V and 11 bases from J, with 27 bases between. Germline-derived CDR1 and CDR2 are SGHAT and FQNNGV. The CDR3 is 16 residues long. CDR3 bases: TGTGCCAGCAGCCCCCTTGCGACAGACCCATGGGTCCAGGCTTTCTTT. Amino acid sequence: CASSPLATDPWVQAFF.

The chain employs TRBV6-5 and TRBJ1-3; D is ambiguous. Trimming took off 4 bases at V and 4 bases at J, with 14 bases between the two ends. The CDR3 has 15 amino acids. Germline-derived CDR1 and CDR2 are MNHEY and SVGAGI. Here the CDR3 DNA reads TGTGCCAGCAGTTCCTCGAATAGACTCGGAAACACCATATATTTT. Residues: CASSSSNRLGNTIYF.

The V gene is TRBV7-9, the J gene TRBJ1-1, with 7 positions matching TRBD1. The CDR3 has 17 amino acids. Germline lookup yields CDR1 SEHNR and CDR2 FQNEAQ (reference sequence). The V segment lost 0 bases and the J segment 1 base; nucleotides outside the gene matches: 8. The CDR3 DNA reads as TGTGCCAGCAGCTTAGCGATTATAGGGGGCAGGAACACTGAAGCTTTCTTT. It encodes CASSLAIIGGRNTEAFF.

The chain uses TRBV12-5 and TRBJ2-1; 10 bases map to TRBD2. The junction had 10 bases not matched to a gene; V was cut back by 7 bases and J by 7 bases. The CDR3 is 15 amino acids. Germline assignment: CDR1 LGHNT and CDR2 FRNRAP. The CDR3 spells CASAQLAGTWNEQFF. CDR3 DNA sequence: TGTGCTAGTGCCCAACTAGCGGGGACCTGGAATGAGCAGTTCTTC.

This clone was observed a handful of times. The CDR3 is CASSVTSGNTEAFF. The CDR3 DNA is TGTGCCAGCAGTGTAACGTCGGGTAACACTGAAGCTTTCTTT. The genes are TRBV2 and TRBJ1-1; the D is unclear. Germline CDR1 and CDR2: SNHLY and FYNNEI. V was cut by 4 bases and J by 2 bases, with 11 bases left in between. The CDR3 is 14 amino acids.

There are a few counts of this clone. The J gene is TRBJ2-7, the V gene TRBV9; D might be TRBD1 (6 bases). This CDR3 has 13 residues. V was clipped by 5 bases and J by 3 bases, with 12 bases between them. Looked up from germline, CDR1 is SGDLS and CDR2 is YYNGEE. The CDR3 loop is CASRAEGGYEQYF. The CDR3 nucleotides are TGTGCCAGCAGAGCCGAAGGGGGCTACGAGCAGTACTTC.

This clone was seen a single time. This chain uses TRBV19 with TRBJ1-1, with 7 nucleotides matching TRBD1. Germline CDR1 is LNHDA and CDR2 is SQIVND (reference sequence). Trimming removed 5 bases from V and 8 bases from J; junction bases left unmatched: 11. This CDR3 spans 14 amino acids. CDR3 sequence: CASSHRGPLVEAFF. The CDR3 nucleotides read TGTGCCAGTAGTCACAGGGGTCCGCTCGTCGAAGCTTTCTTT.

This clone appeared a single time. The V call is TRBV19, the J call TRBJ1-6; unclear D gene. Trimming took 6 bases from V and 3 from J, leaving 12 bases between them. CDR1 LNHDA and CDR2 SQIVND come from the germline V gene (reference sequence). The CDR3 has 15 residues. CDR3: CASSLGELYNSPLHF. Written as DNA, the CDR3 is TGTGCCAGTAGCCTCGGGGAGCTCTATAATTCACCCCTCCACTTT. Supplemented by reference TRBV19 and TRBJ1-6, the full variable domain reads DGGITQSPKYLFRKEGQNVTLSCEQNLNHDAMYWYRQDPGQGLRLIYYSQIVNDFQKGDIAEGYSVSREKKESFPLTVTSAQKNPTAFYLCASSLGELYNSPLHFGNGTRLTVT.

The V gene is TRBV7-2, the J gene TRBJ1-2, with D possibly TRBD1 on 6 matching bases. This CDR3 contains 15 residues. Trimming stripped 5 bases from V and 3 bases from J, with 16 bases between. The germline V gene has CDR1 SGHTA and CDR2 FQGNSA. The CDR3 region has the DNA TGTGCCAGCAGCCACATCCCAGGGGAAGACTATGGCTACACCTTC. Protein: CASSHIPGEDYGYTF.

V usage is TRBV5-8 and J usage is TRBJ1-6, with 9 bases lining up with TRBD1. Per the germline V gene, CDR1 is SGHTS and CDR2 is YDEGEE. Trimming removed 4 bases from V and 6 bases from J; junction bases left unmatched: 5. The CDR3 is 15 residues long. CDR3 nucleotide sequence: TGTGCCAGCAGCGTAGGACAGGGGCGTAATTCACCCCTCCACTTT. The encoded protein is CASSVGQGRNSPLHF. Based on the CDR3 plus reference TRBV5-8 and TRBJ1-6, the full variable domain is EAGVTQSPTHLIKTRGQQATLRCSPISGHTSVYWYQQALGLGLQFLLWYDEGEERNRGNFPPRFSGRQFPNYSSELNVNALELEDSALYLCASSVGQGRNSPLHFGNGTRLTVT.

In nucleotides, the CDR3 is TGTGCCAGCAGAAAATCTCCCTCGAACACTGAAGCTTTCTTT. Amino acid sequence: CASRKSPSNTEAFF. The chain couples TRBV25-1 to TRBJ1-1; D ambiguous. This CDR3 spans 14 amino acids. Germline assignment: CDR1 MGHDK and CDR2 SYGVNS. V was trimmed by 6 bases and J by 1 base, leaving 12 bases between them.

V and J are TRBV5-1 and TRBJ2-5; 10 positions match TRBD1. CDR1 and CDR2 (germline): SGHRS, YFSETQ. V lost 6 bases and J lost 4; bases outside the gene matches: 9. There are 15 residues in the CDR3. The CDR3 region is CASTPSGQGLETQYF. DNA of the CDR3: TGCGCCAGCACCCCCTCGGGACAGGGGCTAGAGACCCAGTACTTC.

The rearrangement joins TRBV6-2 or TRBV6-3 to TRBJ2-7; D is uncertain. The V and J ends lost 2 bases and 1 base respectively, with 15 bases between them. CDR3 length: 16 residues. Germline CDR1 and CDR2: MNHEY and SVGEGT. The CDR3 reads CASSYDDPSRSYEQYF. The CDR3 DNA follows: TGTGCCAGCAGTTACGACGACCCTTCTAGGTCCTACGAGCAGTACTTC.

The chain combines TRBV5-8 with TRBJ1-4; unclear D gene. V dropped 4 bases and J dropped 8 bases, with 18 bases sitting between them. In germline, CDR1 is SGHTS, CDR2 YDEGEE. The CDR3 runs 15 residues. The CDR3 DNA reads TGTGCCAGCAGCCATCAGAGAGGAATCGGAGAAAAACTGTTTTTT. Protein: CASSHQRGIGEKLFF.

V usage is TRBV18 and J usage is TRBJ2-7; 7 nucleotides line up with TRBD1. Germline trimming cut 4 bases from V and 1 base from J; bases unmatched to any gene: 7. There are 15 residues in the CDR3. Germline lookup yields CDR1 KGHSH and CDR2 LQKENI. CDR3 nucleotides: TGTGCCAGCTCACAGTCGGGACAGCAGTCCTACGAGCAGTACTTC. Amino acid sequence: CASSQSGQQSYEQYF.

This chain connects TRBV6-1 to TRBJ1-1, with D uncertain. The V gene's germline CDR1 is MNHNS and CDR2 SASEGT. V was clipped by 2 bases and J by 11 bases, with 12 bases between them. There are 12 residues in the CDR3. The CDR3 DNA reads as TGTGCCAGCAGTGAACGCGAGGGCCCCGCTTTCTTT. Its translation: CASSEREGPAFF.

V usage is TRBV12-3 or TRBV12-4 and J usage is TRBJ2-7; D is possibly TRBD2 (7 bases). Trimming removed 11 bases from V and 2 bases from J, with 16 bases in between. The CDR3 is 13 amino acids. CDR3 sequence: CASGGGGAYEQYF. The CDR3 bases are TGTGCCTCCGGCGGCGGGGGCGCCTACGAGCAGTACTTC.

This clone occurred once. V usage is TRBV19 and J usage is TRBJ2-2, with 12 bases lining up with TRBD2. Germline lookup yields CDR1 LNHDA and CDR2 SQIVND (reference sequence). J lost 0 bases, V lost 6 bases, and 8 bases had no gene match. The CDR3 runs 18 residues. The CDR3 protein is CASSNGLAGTTNTGELFF. Here the CDR3 DNA reads TGTGCCAGTAGCAACGGACTAGCGGGGACTACGAACACCGGGGAGCTGTTTTTT.

The chain carries TRBV12-3 or TRBV12-4 and TRBJ1-3; D remains ambiguous. This CDR3 has 13 residues. V lost 3 bases to trimming and J lost 0 bases, with 3 bases between them. CDR3 sequence reads: CASSFSSGNTIYF. The CDR3 DNA reads as TGTGCCAGCAGTTTTAGCTCTGGAAACACCATATATTTT.

This rearrangement joins TRBV6-1 to TRBJ1-6, with no clear D. CDR3 length equals 17 residues. V lost 2 bases and J 0 bases, leaving 11 bases between the germline ends. Germline V lookup: CDR1 MNHNS, CDR2 SASEGT. DNA of the CDR3: TGTGCCAGCAGTGAATTAGACATAAGCTCCTATAATTCACCCCTCCACTTT. Translation: CASSELDISSYNSPLHF.